The clone carrying this T cell receptor (beta chain) was found many times. The sample originates from a study of T cells of healthy individuals. From the 5' RACE reads, TCRdb called clonotypes with MiXCR, one entry per CDR3 protein. The sample has around 100,000 distinct CDR3 sequences, 17% seen once. CDR1 LGHNA and CDR2 YSLEER come from the germline V gene. Germline trimming cut 2 bases from V and 5 bases from J; bases unmatched to any gene: 2. The CDR3 is made up of 15 amino acids. The chain is built from TRBV4-3 and TRBJ1-4; 10 nucleotides agree with TRBD1. The origin of this receptor is a human donor in good health. CDR3 in DNA: TGCGCCAGCAGCCAATGGACAGGGGGGAATGAAAAACTGTTTTTT. It encodes CASSQWTGGNEKLFF.